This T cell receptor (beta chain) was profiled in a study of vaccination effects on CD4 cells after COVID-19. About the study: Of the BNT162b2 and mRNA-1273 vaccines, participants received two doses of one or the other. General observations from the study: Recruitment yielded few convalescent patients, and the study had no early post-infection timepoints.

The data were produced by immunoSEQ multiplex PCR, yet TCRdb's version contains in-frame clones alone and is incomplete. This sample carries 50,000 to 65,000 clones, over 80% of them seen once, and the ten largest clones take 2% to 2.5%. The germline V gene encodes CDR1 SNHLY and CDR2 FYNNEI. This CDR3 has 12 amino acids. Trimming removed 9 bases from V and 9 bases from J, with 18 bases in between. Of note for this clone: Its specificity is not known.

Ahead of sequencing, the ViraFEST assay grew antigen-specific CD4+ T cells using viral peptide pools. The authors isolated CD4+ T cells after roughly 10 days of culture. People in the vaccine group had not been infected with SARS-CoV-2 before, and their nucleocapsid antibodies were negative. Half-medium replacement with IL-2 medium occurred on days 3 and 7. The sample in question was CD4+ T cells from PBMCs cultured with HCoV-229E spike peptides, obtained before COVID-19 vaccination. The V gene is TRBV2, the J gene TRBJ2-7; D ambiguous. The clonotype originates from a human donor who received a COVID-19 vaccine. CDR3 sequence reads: CASTAFPPMQYV. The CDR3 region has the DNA TGTGCCAGTACCGCTTTTCCCCCTATGCAGTACGTC.